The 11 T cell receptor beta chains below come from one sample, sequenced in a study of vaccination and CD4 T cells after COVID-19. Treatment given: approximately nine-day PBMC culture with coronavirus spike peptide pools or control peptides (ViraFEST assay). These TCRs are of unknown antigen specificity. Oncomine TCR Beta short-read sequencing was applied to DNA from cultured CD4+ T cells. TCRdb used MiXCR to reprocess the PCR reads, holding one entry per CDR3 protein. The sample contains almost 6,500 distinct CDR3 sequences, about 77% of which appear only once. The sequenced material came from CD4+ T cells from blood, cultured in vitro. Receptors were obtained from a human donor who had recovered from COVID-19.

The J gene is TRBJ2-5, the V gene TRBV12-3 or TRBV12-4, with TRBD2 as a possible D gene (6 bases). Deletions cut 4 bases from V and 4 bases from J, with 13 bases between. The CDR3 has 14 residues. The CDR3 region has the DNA TGTGCCAGCAGTTCAGGAGGGGACCGAGAGACCCAGTACTTC. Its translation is CASSSGGDRETQYF.

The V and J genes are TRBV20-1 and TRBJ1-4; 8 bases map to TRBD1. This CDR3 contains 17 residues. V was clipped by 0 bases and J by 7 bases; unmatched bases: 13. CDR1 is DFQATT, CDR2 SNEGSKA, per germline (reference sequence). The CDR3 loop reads CSARDLRTGTGFEKLFF. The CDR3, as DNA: TGCAGTGCTAGAGATTTAAGGACCGGGACAGGTTTTGAAAAACTGTTTTTT.

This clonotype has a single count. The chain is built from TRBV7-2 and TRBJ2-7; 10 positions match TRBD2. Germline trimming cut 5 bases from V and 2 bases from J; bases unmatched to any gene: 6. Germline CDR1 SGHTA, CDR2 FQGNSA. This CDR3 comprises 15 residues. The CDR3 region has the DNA TGTGCCAGCAGCCATACTAGCGGGGATACCTACGAGCAGTACTTC. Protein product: CASSHTSGDTYEQYF.

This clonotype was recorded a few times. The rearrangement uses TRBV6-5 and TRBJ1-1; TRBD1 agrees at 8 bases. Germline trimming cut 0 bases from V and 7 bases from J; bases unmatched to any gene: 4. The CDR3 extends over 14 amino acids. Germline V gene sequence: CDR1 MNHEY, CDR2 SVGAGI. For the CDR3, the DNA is TGTGCCAGCAGTTACTCCGGACAGGGCTTTGAAGCTTTCTTT. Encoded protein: CASSYSGQGFEAFF.

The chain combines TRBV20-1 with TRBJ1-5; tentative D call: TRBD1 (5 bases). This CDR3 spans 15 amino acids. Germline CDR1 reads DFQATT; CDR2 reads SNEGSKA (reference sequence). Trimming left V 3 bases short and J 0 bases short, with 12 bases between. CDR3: CSARPTEYSNQPQHF. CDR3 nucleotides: TGCAGTGCTAGGCCGACAGAGTATAGCAATCAGCCCCAGCATTTT.

CDR3 nucleotides: TGTGCCACCAGCAGCGAGCTTGGGACAGGGTCCTACAATGAGCAGTTCTTC. The encoded protein is CATSSELGTGSYNEQFF. The genes are TRBV15 and TRBJ2-1; 9 bases agree with TRBD1. The trim removed 3 bases at V and 1 base at J, leaving 7 bases unmatched. The CDR3 consists of 17 residues. In germline, CDR1 is LNHNV, CDR2 YYDKDF (reference sequence).

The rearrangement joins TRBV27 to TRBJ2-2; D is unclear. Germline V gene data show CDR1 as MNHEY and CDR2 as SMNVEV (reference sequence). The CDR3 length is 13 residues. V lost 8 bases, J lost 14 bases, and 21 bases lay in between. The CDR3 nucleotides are TGTGCCAGCCGGTTAATCTCCAAAACCGAACTGTTTTTT. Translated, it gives CASRLISKTELFF.

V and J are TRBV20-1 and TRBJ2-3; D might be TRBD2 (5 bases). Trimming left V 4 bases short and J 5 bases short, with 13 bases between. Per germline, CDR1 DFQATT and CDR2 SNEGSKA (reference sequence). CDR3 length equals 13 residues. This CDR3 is CSANEGRGDTQYF. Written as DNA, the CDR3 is TGCAGTGCTAACGAGGGCCGGGGAGATACGCAGTATTTT.

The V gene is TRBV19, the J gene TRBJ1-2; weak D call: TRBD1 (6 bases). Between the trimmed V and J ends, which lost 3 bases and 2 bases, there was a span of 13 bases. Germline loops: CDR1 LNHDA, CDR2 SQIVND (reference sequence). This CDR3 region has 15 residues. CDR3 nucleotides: TGTGCCAGTAGTATCAACCGACAGGCGAACTATGGCTACACCTTC. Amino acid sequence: CASSINRQANYGYTF.

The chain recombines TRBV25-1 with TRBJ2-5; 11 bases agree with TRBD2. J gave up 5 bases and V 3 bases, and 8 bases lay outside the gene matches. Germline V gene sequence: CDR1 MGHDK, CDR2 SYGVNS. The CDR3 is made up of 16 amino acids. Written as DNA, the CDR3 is TGTGCCAGCAGTGAGACTAGCGGGATGGATGGGGAGACCCAGTACTTC. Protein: CASSETSGMDGETQYF.

In nucleotides, the CDR3 is TGTGCCAGCAGCTTTAGACTGCCGGGGTACGAGCAGTACTTC. This sequence encodes CASSFRLPGYEQYF. V usage is TRBV5-5 and J usage is TRBJ2-7; D perhaps matches TRBD2 (5 bases). Trimming pared 2 bases from V and 4 bases from J, leaving 13 bases between. The CDR3 spans 14 residues. CDR1 and CDR2 (germline): SGHKS, YYEKEE (reference sequence).